This T cell receptor (beta chain) was captured by sequencing in a study of early T cells in non-severe SARS-CoV-2 infection. Study observations and caveats: Private and CD4 specificities were missed by VDJdb matching, which favored anti-spike CD8 responses.

Notes on this clonotype: What it recognizes is unknown.

The J segment lost 4 bases and the V segment lost 3 bases, leaving 10 bases of the junction unmatched. Germline V lookup: CDR1 SGHRS, CDR2 YFSETQ. This CDR3 contains 18 residues. TCRdb reprocessed the 5' RACE reads via MiXCR and lists one record per CDR3 protein. The table has more than 80,000 distinct CDR3 sequences, around 14% seen once. The source of this sequence is an adult who was a healthcare worker with PCR-confirmed SARS-CoV-2 infection or an uninfected control (not recorded which). V and J are TRBV5-1 and TRBJ2-5; 15 bases line up with TRBD2. The sample consisted of whole blood. CDR3 bases: TGCGCCAGCAGCTCCCGGACTAGCGGGAGGGCCGACACAGAGACCCAGTACTTC. Protein sequence: CASSSRTSGRADTETQYF.